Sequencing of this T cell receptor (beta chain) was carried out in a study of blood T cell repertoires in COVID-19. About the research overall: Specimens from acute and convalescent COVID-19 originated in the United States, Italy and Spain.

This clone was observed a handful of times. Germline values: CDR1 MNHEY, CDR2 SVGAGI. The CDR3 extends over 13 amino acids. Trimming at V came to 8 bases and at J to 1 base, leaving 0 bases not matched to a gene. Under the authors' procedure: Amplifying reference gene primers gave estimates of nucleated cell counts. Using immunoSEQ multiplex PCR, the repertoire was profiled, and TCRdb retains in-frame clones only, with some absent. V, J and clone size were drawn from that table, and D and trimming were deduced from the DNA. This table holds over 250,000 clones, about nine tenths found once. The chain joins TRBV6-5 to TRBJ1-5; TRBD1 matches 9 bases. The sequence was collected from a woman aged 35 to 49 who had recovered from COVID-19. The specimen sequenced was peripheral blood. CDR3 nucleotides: TGTGCCAGCGGACAGGGGAGCAATCAGCCCCAGCATTTT. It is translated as CASGQGSNQPQHF.